These 20 T cell receptor beta chains were sequenced from one sample in a study of T cells in women clearing cervical HPV infection (dated by TCRdb to the late 2010s). Receptors were amplified or captured by the immunoSEQ multiplex PCR assay. TCRdb holds this immuneACCESS table with in-frame rearrangements only. Some clones are missing; in checked studies, unresolved V genes explain under half, and the rest has no known cause. The table for this sample records about 30,000 clones. Clones ranked in the top ten supply 5% to 7.5% of the sample. Sequencing used blood buffy coat. The receptors come from a woman aged 18 to 75 with a cervical HPV16 infection that either progressed to CIN3+ or cleared (not recorded which).

Regarding this clone: The read is 3 residues too short to cover the CDR3 end, so that end is filled in from the germline J gene. The J gene is TRBJ2-3, the V gene TRBV13, with D tentatively TRBD1 (5 bases). This CDR3 has 13 amino acids. Germline loops: CDR1 PRHDT, CDR2 FYEKMQ (reference sequence). V was trimmed by 4 bases and J by 4 bases, leaving 9 bases between them. The CDR3 sequence: CASSSRVSDTQYF. The part of the CDR3 DNA that was read is TGTGCCAGCAGCTCCAGGGTATCAGATACG.

As for this clone: The sequence runs out 3 residues before the end of the CDR3; the remainder is reconstructed from the germline J gene. The chain carries TRBV20-1 and TRBJ2-7, with D maybe TRBD2 (6 bases). The CDR3 covers 14 residues. The V end was cut by 3 bases, the J end by 0 bases, with 12 bases between. Germline CDR1 DFQATT, CDR2 SNEGSKA (reference sequence). CDR3 bases read: TGCAGTGCTAGCGGGGGTCGGGGCTCCTACGAG. This gives the protein CSASGGRGSYE. The entire CDR3 protein reads CSASGGRGSYEQYF.

With respect to this clone: The observed sequence ends 3 residues before the CDR3 terminus, with the missing tail filled in from the germline J gene. Additional DNA sequences in this sample encode the identical CDR3. The chain couples TRBV11-3 to TRBJ2-3; 7 bases fit TRBD1. CDR1 is SGHNT, CDR2 YENEEA, per germline. The CDR3 covers 14 residues. V lost 1 base and J lost 3; bases outside the gene matches: 1. The CDR3 reads CASSLGRGTDTQYF. Incomplete CDR3 DNA: TGTGCCAGCAGCTTAGGCAGGGGGACAGATACG. Complete variable domain (other parts from reference TRBV11-3 and TRBJ2-3): EAGVVQSPRYKIIEKKQPVAFWCNPISGHNTLYWYLQNLGQGPELLIRYENEEAVDDSQLPKDRFSAERLKGVDSTLKIQPAELGDSAVYLCASSLGRGTDTQYFGPGTRLTVL.

Notes on this clone: The CDR3 end is not reached by the read, which stops 3 residues before it; the germline J gene fills it in. The chain joins TRBV7-3 to TRBJ2-1, with TRBD2 matching over 12 bases. Looked up from germline, CDR1 is SGHTA and CDR2 is FQGTGA. J was trimmed by 7 bases and V by 4 bases; bases with no gene match: 5. This CDR3 has 15 amino acids. The part of the CDR3 DNA that was read is TGTGCCAGCAGCTATTCTAGCGGGGGGGTTAATGAG. The encoded protein is CASSYSSGGVNE. The whole CDR3 region reads CASSYSSGGVNEQFF.

For this clone: The read finishes 3 residues shy of the CDR3 end, and the germline J gene is used to complete it. The chain combines TRBV7-9 with TRBJ1-1; D may be TRBD1 (5 bases). The germline V and J ends were trimmed by 1 base and 1 base, with 10 bases remaining between them. CDR3 size: 15 residues. In germline, CDR1 is SEHNR, CDR2 FQNEAQ (reference sequence). The CDR3 bases that were read are TGTGCCAGCAGCTTAGTGGGGCAGGGGAACACTGAA. Translated: CASSLVGQGNTE. The whole CDR3 protein is CASSLVGQGNTEAFF.

Incomplete CDR3 DNA: TGTGCCAGTCTCCATCCCCGGGACATAAGGCAGCCC. Translated: CASLHPRDIRQP. The entire CDR3 protein reads CASLHPRDIRQPQHF. V gene TRBV27 combines with J gene TRBJ1-5; weak D call: TRBD1 (6 bases). The read gets to within 3 residues of the CDR3 end, and the germline J gene fills in the rest. V lost 9 bases, J lost 7 bases, and 22 bases lay in between. This CDR3 region has 15 residues. Germline assignment: CDR1 MNHEY and CDR2 SMNVEV (reference sequence).

Concerning this clone: The DNA ends 3 residues before the CDR3 does, and the rest of the CDR3 is filled in from the germline J gene. The chain carries TRBV5-1 and TRBJ2-3, with 11 bases fitting TRBD2. The junction had 8 bases not matched to a gene; V was cut back by 2 bases and J by 3 bases. CDR3 size: 17 residues. The germline V gene encodes CDR1 SGHRS and CDR2 YFSETQ. Incomplete CDR3 DNA: TGCGCCAGCAGCTTTAAGATAGCGGGGGGGCCGACAGATACG. It specifies CASSFKIAGGPTDT. The whole CDR3 reads CASSFKIAGGPTDTQYF. The full variable domain, rest sourced from reference TRBV5-1 and TRBJ2-3, is KAGVTQTPRYLIKTRGQQVTLSCSPISGHRSVSWYQQTPGQGLQFLFEYFSETQRNKGNFPGRFSGRQFSNSRSEMNVSTLELGDSALYLCASSFKIAGGPTDTQYFGPGTRLTVL.

As regards this clone: The CDR3 end falls 3 residues outside the read, so it is completed with the germline J gene. The chain joins TRBV19 to TRBJ1-4; D possibly corresponds to TRBD1 (6 bases). Germline values: CDR1 LNHDA, CDR2 SQIVND (reference sequence). Trimming took 10 bases from V and 8 from J, leaving 20 bases between them. CDR3 size: 14 residues. CDR3 residues: CATARRGAEEKLFF. Incomplete CDR3 DNA: TGTGCCACCGCACGTCGGGGGGCGGAGGAAAAA.

Comment on this clone: Read coverage stops 3 residues before the CDR3 terminus; the germline J gene supplies the remainder. The genes are TRBV5-1 and TRBJ2-3, with D perhaps matching TRBD2 (6 bases). The germline V and J ends were trimmed by 2 bases and 0 bases, with 10 bases remaining between them. Germline V gene sequence: CDR1 SGHRS, CDR2 YFSETQ. The CDR3 extends over 15 amino acids. The part of the CDR3 DNA that was read is TGCGCCAGCAGCTTACCCGGGACTAGCACAGATACG. This sequence encodes CASSLPGTSTDT. The full CDR3 protein reads CASSLPGTSTDTQYF.

About this clone: The CDR3 extends 3 residues past the end of the read, so its final part is completed from the germline J gene. The chain joins TRBV7-9 to TRBJ2-7, with 8 positions matching TRBD1. This CDR3 is 15 amino acids long. Germline assignment: CDR1 SEHNR and CDR2 FQNEAQ (reference sequence). Losses at the gene ends were 4 bases for V and 4 bases for J; bases not matched to a gene: 9. The CDR3: CASSSDTGGRYEQYF. The part of the CDR3 DNA that was read is TGTGCCAGCAGCTCCGACACAGGGGGAAGGTACGAG.

Regarding this clone: The CDR3 end falls 3 residues outside the read, so it is completed with the germline J gene. V and J are TRBV25-1 and TRBJ1-1; D is perhaps TRBD1 (6 bases). V lost 6 bases and J lost 4, with 18 bases in between. CDR1 and CDR2 from the germline V gene are MGHDK and SYGVNS. This CDR3 contains 15 residues. The part of the CDR3 DNA that was read is TGTGCCAGCAGCGAGGAAGGGGGTGTGCGCACTGAA. This translates into CASSEEGGVRTE. The whole CDR3 reads CASSEEGGVRTEAFF.

As concerns this clone: The read is 3 residues too short to cover the CDR3 end, so that end is filled in from the germline J gene. The chain links TRBV4-1 to TRBJ1-2; 9 nucleotides line up with TRBD1. CDR3 length equals 15 residues. Looked up from germline, CDR1 is MGHRA and CDR2 is YSYEKL. CDR3 region: CASSTGQGNLRGYTF. Incomplete CDR3 DNA: TGCGCCAGCAGCACGGGACAGGGAAATTTGCGAGGC.

On this clone: The read finishes 3 residues shy of the CDR3 end, and the germline J gene is used to complete it. This sequence joins TRBV20-1 and TRBJ2-1; the D gene is possibly TRBD2 (5 bases). Trimming removed 3 bases from V and 4 bases from J, with 10 bases in between. The CDR3 extends over 13 amino acids. CDR1 DFQATT and CDR2 SNEGSKA come from the germline V gene (reference sequence). The CDR3 bases that were read are TGCAGTGCTAGTTTCCGGGGATACAATGAG. It encodes CSASFRGYNE. The complete CDR3 protein is CSASFRGYNEQFF.

Concerning this clone: The DNA ends 3 residues before the CDR3 does, and the rest of the CDR3 is filled in from the germline J gene. This sequence joins TRBV5-1 and TRBJ1-6, with 8 positions matching TRBD1. Germline-derived CDR1 and CDR2 are SGHRS and YFSETQ. The CDR3 covers 14 residues. Trimming at V came to 3 bases and at J to 8 bases, leaving 4 bases not matched to a gene. The covered CDR3 bases are TGCGCCAGCAGCTGGGGACAGGTGGATTCACCC. It specifies CASSWGQVDSP. The whole CDR3 sequence reads CASSWGQVDSPLHF.

Remarks on this clone: The read is 3 residues too short to cover the CDR3 end, so that end is filled in from the germline J gene. This chain links TRBV30 with TRBJ1-1; D remains ambiguous. The germline V gene has CDR1 GTSNPN and CDR2 SVGIG (reference sequence). This CDR3 region has 12 residues. V lost 8 bases to trimming and J lost 3 bases, with 13 bases between them. The part of the CDR3 DNA that was read is TGTGCCCCAACCCTACGAGACACTGAA. This codes for CAPTLRDTE. The full-length CDR3 reads as CAPTLRDTEAFF.

For this clone: The read stops 3 residues short of the end of the CDR3; the missing end is completed from the germline J gene. The V call is TRBV29-1, the J call TRBJ2-7; 8 nucleotides align to TRBD1. The trim removed 1 base at V and 2 bases at J, leaving 13 bases unmatched. The CDR3 runs to 17 residues. Germline lookup yields CDR1 SQVTM and CDR2 ANQGSEA. The CDR3 reads CSVEVLADRGQTYEQYF. CDR3 DNA, as far as it was read: TGCAGCGTTGAAGTCCTCGCCGACAGGGGCCAAACCTACGAG.

To note about this clone: The read comes to an end 3 residues before the CDR3 does, leaving the germline J gene to fill in the end. V and J are TRBV5-5 and TRBJ1-3; D call uncertain. The V gene's germline CDR1 is SGHKS and CDR2 YYEKEE (reference sequence). The CDR3 totals 13 residues. The V gene lost 4 bases and the J gene lost 2 bases, with 7 bases spanning the gap. The CDR3: CASSQDTGNTIYF. Incomplete CDR3 DNA: TGTGCCAGCAGCCAAGACACTGGAAACACC.

For this clone: The sequenced fragment ends 3 residues before the CDR3 boundary, so the rest is inferred from the germline J gene. The chain recombines TRBV7-8 with TRBJ1-6, with TRBD1 as a possible D gene (5 bases). Trimming cost V 1 base and J 7 bases, with 8 bases left between them. CDR3 length: 14 amino acids. Per the germline V gene, CDR1 is SGHVS and CDR2 is FQNEAQ. This CDR3 reads CASSLDRGNSPLHF. Incomplete CDR3 DNA: TGTGCCAGCAGCTTAGACCGGGGGAATTCACCC.

To note about this clone: Coverage ceases 3 residues before the CDR3 finishes, and the germline J gene fills in the end. The chain couples TRBV20-1 to TRBJ1-2; 9 nucleotides line up with TRBD1. The V and J ends lost 6 bases and 4 bases, in that order; junction bases with no gene match: 6. This CDR3 comprises 13 residues. CDR1 is DFQATT and CDR2 is SNEGSKA in the germline V gene (reference sequence). Incomplete CDR3 DNA: TGCAGTGCCAGGGACAGGGAGGCCTATGGC. This encodes CSARDREAYG. The full CDR3 reads CSARDREAYGYTF.

In the case of this clone: The read stops 3 residues short of the end of the CDR3; the missing end is completed from the germline J gene. The rearrangement links TRBV12-3 or TRBV12-4 to TRBJ2-7; D unclear. The CDR3 is 14 residues long. V lost 3 bases and J lost 0, with 9 bases in between. The sequenced CDR3 bases are TGTGCCAGCAGTTTGGGCAGGAGCTCCTACGAG. This encodes CASSLGRSSYE. The entire CDR3 reads CASSLGRSSYEQYF.